This is a list of T cell receptor beta chains from one sample in a study of metastatic and nonmetastatic thyroid tumors. TCRdb re-called the PCR reads with MiXCR. The repertoire includes over 30,000 clones, 18% of them detected once, and roughly 13% sits in the top ten. Sequencing was carried out using tumor tissue. The receptors stem from a female donor with papillary thyroid cancer or a benign thyroid nodule (not recorded which). Some clones in this sample may be carry-over from other donors' samples. Each CDR3 is given with its conserved first and last residue. A D gene is named only where the DNA matches it firmly. For some rows the clone size is stated as once, few or many, or as a class when expanded; others skip it.

size: many
D: TRBD2
V: TRBV3-1
J: TRBJ2-7
DNA: TGTGCCAGCAGGCGCGGGGGGGCCGAAGAGCAGTACTTC
CDR3: CASRRGGAEEQYF

size: NA
D: NA
V: TRBV20-1
J: TRBJ2-7
DNA: TGCGGTTTGGACGGGAACGGGCAGTACTTC
CDR3: CGLDGNGQYF

size: many
D: TRBD2
V: TRBV6-1
J: TRBJ2-1
DNA: TGTGCCAGCTCCAGCGGGGGCGGGAGCCTTAATGAGCAGTTCTTC
CDR3: CASSSGGGSLNEQFF

size: NA
D: NA
V: TRBV29-1
J: TRBJ1-1
DNA: TGCAGCTTCTACTGGACTGAAGCTTTCTTT
CDR3: CSFYWTEAFF

size: many
D: NA
V: TRBV6-1
J: TRBJ2-7
DNA: TGTGCCAGCACCCGCTCGGCGGCGACCTACGAGCAGTACTTC
CDR3: CASTRSAATYEQYF

size: NA
D: NA
V: TRBV3-1
J: TRBJ2-1
DNA: TGTGCCAGCAGCCAAGGTCGGGTCTACAATGAGCAGTTCTTC
CDR3: CASSQGRVYNEQFF

size: NA
D: NA
V: TRBV4-1
J: TRBJ2-3
DNA: TGCGCCAGCAGCCAGATCCCTACTACTGCCCTATCAGATACGCAGTATTTT
CDR3: CASSQIPTTALSDTQYF

size: NA
D: NA
V: TRBV20-1
J: TRBJ1-5
DNA: TGCAGTGCTACCGGGGGGCGAGATCAGCCCCAGCATTTT
CDR3: CSATGGRDQPQHF

size: NA
D: NA
V: TRBV5-1
J: TRBJ1-2
DNA: TGCGCCAGCAGCCAAAGACAGGACTCAGACTTTAACTATGGCTACACCTTC
CDR3: CASSQRQDSDFNYGYTF

size: many
D: NA
V: TRBV7-6
J: TRBJ2-7
DNA: TGTGCCAGCAGCTCTACGCTCGCTGGGGCTACTGGCTACGAGCAGTACTTC
CDR3: CASSSTLAGATGYEQYF

size: many
D: NA
V: TRBV4-2
J: TRBJ1-6
DNA: TGTGCCAGCAGGGGGGGGGGGGTTGGCGATTCACCCCTCCACTTT
CDR3: CASRGGGVGDSPLHF

size: many
D: NA
V: TRBV9
J: TRBJ2-3
DNA: TGTGCCAGCAGCGAGGGACTTTTTTCCACAGATACGCAGTATTTT
CDR3: CASSEGLFSTDTQYF

size: NA
D: NA
V: TRBV6-2/TRBV6-3
J: TRBJ2-7
DNA: TGTGCCAGCAGTTACCAGGGACCCGCGACCTACGAGCAGTACTTC
CDR3: CASSYQGPATYEQYF

size: NA
D: NA
V: TRBV28
J: TRBJ2-3
DNA: TGTGCCAGCAGCGGACTCGAGGTCTCTAGCACATATACGCAGTATTTT
CDR3: CASSGLEVSSTYTQYF

size: many
D: NA
V: TRBV5-1
J: TRBJ2-1
DNA: TGCGCCAGCACGCGTGGCGGGTCGGGCGCTGAGCAGTTCTTC
CDR3: CASTRGGSGAEQFF

size: many
D: TRBD1
V: TRBV5-1
J: TRBJ1-2
DNA: TGCGCCAGCAGCGTCGGGACAGTTTCTAACTATGGCTACACCTTC
CDR3: CASSVGTVSNYGYTF

size: many
D: NA
V: TRBV14
J: TRBJ1-1
DNA: TGTGCCAGCAGCCGGGACTTTGGTGAAGCTTTCTTT
CDR3: CASSRDFGEAFF

size: NA
D: NA
V: TRBV24-1
J: TRBJ2-7
DNA: TGTGCCACCAGCCCCCACGTGGCAGGTTATTACGAGCAGTACTTC
CDR3: CATSPHVAGYYEQYF

size: NA
D: NA
V: TRBV6-2/TRBV6-3
J: TRBJ1-1
DNA: TGTGCCAGCAGTCCCGTCGGGGGCAACACTGAATCTTTCTTT
CDR3: CASSPVGGNTESFF

size: NA
D: NA
V: TRBV12-3/TRBV12-4
J: TRBJ2-7
DNA: TGTGCCAGCAGTTTGGTCCATACATACGAGCAGTACTTC
CDR3: CASSLVHTYEQYF

size: many
D: NA
V: TRBV7-9
J: TRBJ1-1
DNA: TGTGCCAGCAGCTGGGGCAGGAACACTGAAGCTTTCTTT
CDR3: CASSWGRNTEAFF

size: NA
D: TRBD1
V: TRBV18
J: TRBJ2-2
DNA: TGTGCCAGCTCAGTAGACAGGGTCGGCGGGGAGCTGTTTTTT
CDR3: CASSVDRVGGELFF

size: many
D: TRBD1
V: TRBV5-6
J: TRBJ1-4
DNA: TGTGCCAGCAGCTTGGGACAGGGTTTTGAAAAACTGTTTTTT
CDR3: CASSLGQGFEKLFF

size: NA
D: NA
V: TRBV7-2
J: TRBJ1-4
DNA: TGTGCCAGCAGCTTATCCCCTCCGACAAGGGTGAATGAAAAACTGTTTTTT
CDR3: CASSLSPPTRVNEKLFF

size: NA
D: TRBD2
V: TRBV6-1
J: TRBJ2-7
DNA: TGTGCCAGCAGTGAGCGGGAGGGCTCCTACAATGAGCATTTCTTC
CDR3: CASSEREGSYNEHFF

size: NA
D: NA
V: TRBV6-1
J: TRBJ2-7
DNA: TGTGCCAGCAGTAGACGTCTCCTACCTGGGGACTCCTACGAGCAGTACTTC
CDR3: CASSRRLLPGDSYEQYF

size: few
D: TRBD2
V: TRBV3-1
J: TRBJ2-1
DNA: TGTGCCAGCAGCCCAGGGAGACTAGCGGGAGGGAATGAGCAGTTCTTC
CDR3: CASSPGRLAGGNEQFF

size: many
D: NA
V: TRBV30
J: TRBJ2-1
DNA: TGTGCCTGGTTGGGGATGAGTGAGCAGTTCTTC
CDR3: CAWLGMSEQFF